This TCR beta chain is from a study of response to subunit inactivated influenza vaccine. Many counts were recorded for this clonotype. TCRdb recomputed calls from the RT-PCR reads with MiXCR, one row per CDR3 protein. The table has about 540,000 distinct CDR3 sequences, roughly 25% seen once. Trimming took 3 bases from V and 1 from J; bases not matched to a gene: 5. Germline-derived CDR1 and CDR2 are DFQATT and SNEGSKA (reference sequence). This CDR3 comprises 14 residues. The data were also submitted as part of a second study, on T cells expressing NK-cell markers. This second study says: Libraries used 5'RACE template switching adding universal primer site and UMIs. Researchers got TCR beta repertoires out of sorted CD3+CD56+NKG2C+, CD3+CD56+NKG2C- and CD3+CD56-NKG2C+ T cells. The study sequenced eight donors, seven HCMV-seropositive and one seronegative.

This TCR derives from a man in his forties or fifties who received an inactivated influenza vaccine. This specimen consisted of CD4+ T cells sorted from PBMCs, obtained 11 to 12 days after vaccination. The gene calls are TRBV20-1 and TRBJ2-7; 8 bases are shared with TRBD2. CDR3 DNA sequence: TGCAGTGCTAGGGGGCTAGCGGGTTCCTACGAGCAGTACTTC. It is translated as CSARGLAGSYEQYF.